This TCR beta chain was recovered during a study of blood T cell repertoires in COVID-19. Turning to the study itself: There were acute and convalescent COVID-19 samples, and they came from the United States, Italy and Spain.

All enrollees were about 18 to 89 years old and from fewer than 25 US areas. Cohort allocation depended upon clinical history that participants reported. Original processing methods: Nucleated cell counts were estimated from reference gene primer amplification. Measured with immunoSEQ multiplex PCR; TCRdb has only the in-frame clones, and not every one. For V, J and clone size, that table is used; D and trimming come from the DNA. The repertoire has hundreds of thousands of clones, 90% of them found once; the top ten carry around 1.7%. This receptor was taken from a young woman with acute COVID-19. Sequencing was performed on PBMCs or T cells enriched from blood (not recorded which).

The CDR3 protein is CASSLGQGMDEKLFF. In nucleotides, the CDR3 is TGCGCCAGCAGCTTGGGACAGGGCATGGATGAAAAACTGTTTTTT. The rearrangement uses TRBV5-1 and TRBJ1-4, with 7 bases that match TRBD1. The CDR3 sequence is 15 residues long. V dropped 0 bases and J dropped 6; count of bases not matched to a gene: 5. The germline V gene has CDR1 SGHRS and CDR2 YFSETQ.